This TCR beta chain appears in the sequencing data of a study of T cell repertoires in cytomegalovirus infection. This clonotype occurred many times. What it binds is not known. The germline V gene has CDR1 LGHNA and CDR2 YNFKEQ. Trimming pared 0 bases from V and 0 bases from J, leaving 18 bases between. The CDR3 has 18 residues. TCRdb fed the reads into MiXCR, producing one record per CDR3 protein. This sample has 700,000 to 850,000 distinct CDR3 sequences; 32% occur once, and the top ten carry 9.5% to 15%. This receptor was obtained from a human donor in good health (CMV status not recorded). Some clones in this sample may be carry-over from other donors' samples. Source: cultured CD8+ T cells from PBMCs, taken from culture after CMV antigen stimulation. This chain connects TRBV4-2 to TRBJ2-7; D is possibly TRBD1 (6 bases). The CDR3 coding sequence is TGTGCCAGCAGCCAAGACTACCAGGACAGCATTTTCTCCTACGAGCAGTACTTC. Protein sequence: CASSQDYQDSIFSYEQYF.